This T cell receptor (beta chain) emerged from a study of Tregs in tolerant kidney transplant recipients. Remarks on this clone: Its antigen is still unknown.

Clones were sequenced by immunoSEQ multiplex PCR, and TCRdb holds only the in-frame ones, with some missing. The data contain roughly 120,000 clones, about 90% of them singletons. Thawed PBMCs were FACS-sorted into unstimulated CD4+CD25+CD127- regulatory T cells, CD4+CD25- non-regulatory cells, CD4 and CD8 cells. Study-level findings and limits: The most relevant donor-specific Treg TCRbeta repertoire apparently came from expansion with activated donor B cells.

Sequenced input: CD4+ T cells from blood. This clonotype was obtained from a human donor in good health.

The CDR3 spells CASSFSPRLQSGNTIYF. CDR3 nucleotides: TGTGCCAGCAGTTTTTCCCCCAGGCTGCAATCTGGAAACACCATATATTTT. V is TRBV28 and J is TRBJ1-3; D unresolved. This CDR3 contains 17 residues. The ends were cut back, 3 bases at V and 1 base at J, with 16 bases in the middle. Germline CDR1 is MDHEN and CDR2 is SYDVKM.